These T cell receptor beta chains were read from a single sample in a study of T cells in Graves' hyperthyroidism and ophthalmopathy. From the multiplex PCR reads, TCRdb called clonotypes with MiXCR, one entry per CDR3 protein. The sample records around 580,000 distinct CDR3 sequences, over 15% being singletons. Sequencing used blood. The receptors derive from a woman aged 18-29 years with Graves' hyperthyroidism. Each CDR3 is given with its conserved first and last residue. A D gene is named only where the DNA matches it firmly. Size values are once, few and many counts, or a class for expanded clones, and some rows have none.

abundance	v_gene	d_gene	j_gene	CDR3nt	CDR3aa
.	TRBV7-2	.	TRBJ1-5	TGTGCCAGCAGCCCCGAGGGGCGGAGCAATCAGCCCCGGCATTTT	CASSPEGRSNQPRHF
many	TRBV12-3/TRBV12-4	TRBD1	TRBJ2-5	TGTGCCAGCACTCCAGGACAGGGAATACGAGAGACCCAGTACTTC	CASTPGQGIRETQYF
many	TRBV2	TRBD1	TRBJ2-1	TGTGCCAGCAGGGGGGACAGGGGGCGACATGAGCAGTTCTTC	CASRGDRGRHEQFF
.	TRBV6-5	.	TRBJ1-1	TGTGCCAGCAGTTACTTCGGGGGGCCTGCGGTTGAAGCTTTCTTT	CASSYFGGPAVEAFF
many	TRBV12-3/TRBV12-4	TRBD1	TRBJ2-1	TGTGCCAGCAGTTTAGACAGGGGTTCTTACAATGAGCAGTTCTTC	CASSLDRGSYNEQFF
few	TRBV7-9	.	TRBJ1-1	TGTGCCAGCTTAGCTTACAGGGTAACTGAAGCTTTCTTT	CASLAYRVTEAFF
few	TRBV27	.	TRBJ2-1	TGTGCCAGCAGTTCTGACGGGTACAATGAGCAGTTCTTC	CASSSDGYNEQFF
few	TRBV10-1	TRBD2	TRBJ2-1	TGCGCCAGCAGTCGGACTAGCGGGATTAAATACTCCTACAATGAGCAGTTCTTC	CASSRTSGIKYSYNEQFF
few	TRBV18	TRBD1	TRBJ2-5	TGTGCCAGCTCACCGTTGACAGGGTCTCAGGAGGCCCAGTACTTC	CASSPLTGSQEAQYF
.	TRBV6-1	.	TRBJ2-1	TGTGCCAGCAGAGTTTCGCGGGGATCCTACAATGAGCAGTTCTTC	CASRVSRGSYNEQFF
.	TRBV6-2/TRBV6-3	TRBD1	TRBJ2-7	TGTGCCAGCAGTTACTCGGACAGGGCCTACGAGCAGTACTTC	CASSYSDRAYEQYF
few	TRBV2	TRBD1	TRBJ2-3	TGTGCCAGCAGTGAATTCGGGACAGGGACGCGAGATACGCAGTATTTT	CASSEFGTGTRDTQYF
.	TRBV4-3	TRBD2	TRBJ2-7	TGCGCCAGCAGCCAAGTGGGATCTAGCGGAGTCCTGAGCGAGCAGTACTTC	CASSQVGSSGVLSEQYF
.	TRBV5-5	TRBD1	TRBJ1-5	TGTGCCAGCAGCTTAGGACAGGGGGCGTTAGGGCAGCCCCAGCATTTT	CASSLGQGALGQPQHF
.	TRBV7-9	.	TRBJ2-1	TGTGCCAGCAGCTTATTGGCATCCAATGAGCAGTTCTTC	CASSLLASNEQFF
few	TRBV5-1	.	TRBJ2-4	TGCGCCAGCAGCTTGGCCGCGAGAAACATTCAGTACTTC	CASSLAARNIQYF
.	TRBV6-1	TRBD2	TRBJ2-7	TGTGCCAGCAGTGAAGGGGGGGGGGTTGATTCCTACGAGCAGTACTTC	CASSEGGGVDSYEQYF
few	TRBV7-9	.	TRBJ2-1	TGTGCCAGCACCCTACTTCCGGCCGGGTATGAGCAGTTCTTC	CASTLLPAGYEQFF
few	TRBV5-1	TRBD1	TRBJ2-1	TGCGCCAGCAGCCCGGACCTGACAGGGTACAATGAGCAGTTCTTC	CASSPDLTGYNEQFF
few	TRBV6-1	TRBD2	TRBJ2-1	TGTGCCAGCAAGGCTAGCGGGAGCGGTGAGCAGTTCTTC	CASKASGSGEQFF
few	TRBV29-1	.	TRBJ1-3	TGCAGCGTGGGGGACGGCCTCTCTGGAAACACCATATATTTT	CSVGDGLSGNTIYF
few	TRBV5-1	TRBD2	TRBJ2-2	TGCGCCAGCCGGTACGGCGGGGGGCCGAACACCGGGGAGCTGTTTTTT	CASRYGGGPNTGELFF
many	TRBV6-1	.	TRBJ1-1	TGTGCCAGCACTCAATCCATCACTGAAGCTTTCTTT	CASTQSITEAFF
.	TRBV29-1	TRBD2	TRBJ2-7	TGCAGCGTTGTAGCTGACGACAGCGGGGGATACGAGCAGTACTTC	CSVVADDSGGYEQYF
.	TRBV4-2	.	TRBJ2-5	TGTGCCAGCAGCCGATCCGTGGCAGCGCAAGAGACCCAGTACTTC	CASSRSVAAQETQYF
few	TRBV5-1	.	TRBJ2-3	TGCGCCAGCAGCGTTCCGGGACCCGATACGCAGTATTTT	CASSVPGPDTQYF
few	TRBV20-1	.	TRBJ2-5	TGCAGTGCCCAGGGGCGCCAAGAGACCCAGTACTTC	CSAQGRQETQYF
few	TRBV10-3	.	TRBJ2-1	TGTGCCATCCGGTCGAGGGAGGCCGATGAGCAGTTCTTC	CAIRSREADEQFF
many	TRBV28	TRBD2	TRBJ2-7	TGTGCCAGCACCATGCCGGCCGGGACTAGCGGGAGTGGCTTGGGCGAGCAGTACTTC	CASTMPAGTSGSGLGEQYF
.	TRBV27	TRBD1	TRBJ1-5	TGTGCCAGCAGTGGCACGGGACAGCCGAATCAGCCCCAGCATTTT	CASSGTGQPNQPQHF
few	TRBV6-4	TRBD2	TRBJ2-1	TGTGCCAGCAGTGACTCGCAGCGGGGGAGGAATGAGCAGTTCTTC	CASSDSQRGRNEQFF
many	TRBV27	.	TRBJ1-1	TGTGCCAGCAGTTTAACCGGGACACTGAACACTGAAGCTTTCTTT	CASSLTGTLNTEAFF
once	TRBV19	.	TRBJ1-1	TGTGCCAGTAGTACCCGGACGAACACTGAAGCTTTCTTT	CASSTRTNTEAFF
.	TRBV24-1	.	TRBJ2-7	TGTGCCACCAGCTCCTTCGCAGGTGCAGAGGCAGATTCCTACGAGCAGTACTTC	CATSSFAGAEADSYEQYF